There are many counts of the clone carrying this T cell receptor (beta chain). Its antigen is not identified. This sample was included in a study of T-cell reconstitution after alpha-beta-depleted transplantation in children. Study results and limitations: At one year after transplant, newly produced T cells mostly accounted for T-cell counts and diversity. The study reportedly traced alpha-beta T cells about two months after transplant to several hundred expanded graft clones. Elevated TCRbeta diversity at day 60 was traced, in some patients, to surviving recipient T cells and thymic progenitors.

It was with unique molecular identifiers that the TCRbeta library was prepared. TCRdb reprocessed the PCR reads with MiXCR, giving one entry per CDR3 protein. The sample records 60,000 to 70,000 distinct CDR3 sequences, roughly 5% being singletons. V lost 4 bases to trimming and J lost 5 bases; unmatched junction nucleotides: 6. Germline V gene lookup returns CDR1 GTSNPN and CDR2 SVGIG (reference sequence). The CDR3 consists of 14 residues. The sequencing here drew on PBMCs, mostly from graft donor cells, taken 180 days after TCRalphabeta/CD19-depleted stem cell transplant. The clonotype comes from a boy less than two years old who had a stem cell transplant for acute myeloid leukemia, so the T cells may come from the graft donor. The chain couples TRBV30 to TRBJ2-3; 10 bases fit TRBD2. The CDR3 DNA reads as TGTGCCTGGAATCTAGCGGGGGATTTAGATACGCAGTATTTT. Its translation: CAWNLAGDLDTQYF.